This is a list of T cell receptor beta chains from one sample in a study of beta chain features in type 1 diabetes. Assay: immunoSEQ multiplex PCR; the TCRdb copy retains only in-frame clones and omits some. The data hold around 250,000 clones, with more than 13% observed a single time. Sequencing was done on a sample of naive CD4+ T cells from blood. The receptors originated from a man under 40 with type 1 diabetes. Each CDR3 is given with its conserved first and last residue. D genes are given only for firm matches. Expanded clones get a size class; other rows say once, few or many, or leave the size out.

TRBJ2-2 few TRBV5-1 - TGCGCCAGCCATGGTTCGGCTAGTACGACCGGGGAGCTGTTTTTT CASHGSASTTGELFF
TRBJ2-1 - TRBV28 - TGTGCCAGCAGTTTGAGGGCTATTTCCTACAATGAGCAGTTCTTC CASSLRAISYNEQFF
TRBJ1-2 - TRBV27 - TGTGCCAGCAGTTTTGACAGTATAGGTTATGGCTACACCTTC CASSFDSIGYGYTF
TRBJ2-1 few TRBV9 TRBD2 TGTGCCAGCAGCTCAACTAGCGGGAGGGGGGGTGAGCAGTTCTTC CASSSTSGRGGEQFF
TRBJ2-2 few TRBV15 - TGTGCCACCAGCAGAGATCTGGCTAGCGGGGAGCTGTTTTTT CATSRDLASGELFF
TRBJ2-6 few TRBV5-1 TRBD1 TGCGCCAGCAGCTTACCGGGACAGGGCCGTTCTGGGGCCAACGTCCTGACTTTC CASSLPGQGRSGANVLTF
TRBJ2-7 - TRBV5-4 TRBD2 TGTGCCAGCAGCCCCGGGGGGGGGCTAAAATACGAGCAGTACTTC CASSPGGGLKYEQYF
TRBJ2-1 - TRBV7-9 TRBD1 TGTGCCAGCAGCTTAAAGACAGGGGGGAATGAGCAGTTCTTC CASSLKTGGNEQFF
TRBJ2-5 - TRBV19 - TGTGCCAGTAGACCTAATCGGTGGGAGACCCAGTACTTC CASRPNRWETQYF
TRBJ2-2 few TRBV19 TRBD1 TGTGCCAGTAGTACTTACAGGGGGCAGACCGGGGAGCTGTTTTTT CASSTYRGQTGELFF
TRBJ2-2 few TRBV4-3 - TGCGCCAGCAGCCAAGTAGGTGGAGGGTCTGAGGGATCGCCCGGGGAGCTGTTTTTT CASSQVGGGSEGSPGELFF
TRBJ2-1 few TRBV18 - TGTGCCAGCTCCCCCTCGTCGACCCTAAGCAGGAATGAGCAGTTCTTC CASSPSSTLSRNEQFF
TRBJ1-1 - TRBV11-2 TRBD1 TGTGCCAGCAGCCGACAGGGGAACACTGAAGCTTTCTTT CASSRQGNTEAFF
TRBJ1-5 few TRBV30 - TGTGCCTGGAGTGGAGGCGGGGGCAATCAGCCCCAGCATTTT CAWSGGGGNQPQHF
TRBJ2-1 - TRBV5-1 - TGCGCCAGCAGCCAAAGCGGGCTATCTTACAATGAGCAGTTCTTC CASSQSGLSYNEQFF
TRBJ2-3 - TRBV5-5 TRBD1 TGTGCCAGCACTGCAGGGGGCAAGGATACGCAGTATTTT CASTAGGKDTQYF
TRBJ2-5 few TRBV2 TRBD2 TGTGCCAGCAACGCGGGAGGTGGAGAGACCCAGTACTTC CASNAGGGETQYF
TRBJ2-4 few TRBV30 - TGTGCCTATCAAATGCGAAACATTCAGTACTTC CAYQMRNIQYF
TRBJ2-1 - TRBV4-3 - TGCGCCAGCAGCCAGAAAGACAGCCTCGCCTACAATGAGCAGTTCTTC CASSQKDSLAYNEQFF
TRBJ2-1 few TRBV7-3 - TGTGCCAGCAGCTTAACGGGAGCGTCTTACAATGAGCAGTTCTTC CASSLTGASYNEQFF
TRBJ2-7 - TRBV6-6 TRBD2 TGTGCCAGCAGTTACTCAGGACTAGCGGAATACGAGCAGTACTTC CASSYSGLAEYEQYF
TRBJ2-7 - TRBV2 TRBD2 TGTGCCAGCAGTCGACTAGCGGGAGGGATGTACGAGCAGTACTTC CASSRLAGGMYEQYF
TRBJ2-7 - TRBV9 - TGTGCCAGCAGCGTTACAGGGTCAGGCGAGCAGTACTTC CASSVTGSGEQYF
TRBJ2-1 few TRBV4-3 TRBD1 TGCGCCAGCAGCCAAGAGAGTTGGGACAGGTTGGGCCGCAATGAGCAGTTCTTC CASSQESWDRLGRNEQFF
TRBJ2-5 - TRBV6-6 - TGTGCCAGCAGTTCAGAACCGGAGGGGACCCAGTACTTC CASSSEPEGTQYF
TRBJ2-1 - TRBV5-4 TRBD2 TGTGCCAGCAGCTTGCTAGCGGGGAACTACAATGAGCAGTTCTTC CASSLLAGNYNEQFF
TRBJ1-5 - TRBV19 - TGTGCCAGTAGTATATGGGCCCGTCAGCCCCAGCATTTT CASSIWARQPQHF
TRBJ2-3 few TRBV21-1 - TGTGCCAGCAGCAAAGGTGGGAGCAGCACAGATACGCAGTATTTT CASSKGGSSTDTQYF
TRBJ2-1 few TRBV7-2 TRBD2 TGTGCCAGTAGCGGGAGGGCCCCCAATGAGCAGTTCTTC CASSGRAPNEQFF
TRBJ2-2 few TRBV5-4 - TGTGCCAGCAGCTCACAGGGATTGAACACCGGGGAGCTGTTTTTT CASSSQGLNTGELFF
TRBJ2-1 - TRBV11-2 - TGTGCCAGCAGCTCGGGACTTATCGATGAGCAGTTCTTC CASSSGLIDEQFF